The rows below give T cell receptor beta chains drawn from one sample of a study of blood T cell repertoires in COVID-19. Measured with immunoSEQ multiplex PCR; TCRdb has only the in-frame clones, and not every one. The table lists about 270,000 clones, approximately 90% of them singletons, with roughly 3.9% in the top ten. Source material: PBMCs or T cells enriched from blood (not recorded which). The source is a woman in her twenties or thirties with acute COVID-19. Each CDR3 is given with its conserved first and last residue. A D gene is named only where the DNA matches it firmly. Clone size is shown for a subset of rows, as once, few, many or a class of expanded clone.

j_call	v_call	clone_size	d_call	cdr3_aa	cdr3_nt
TRBJ2-3	TRBV6-5	.	TRBD1	CASRRQGGTDTQYF	TGTGCCAGCAGACGACAGGGGGGGACAGATACGCAGTATTTT
TRBJ2-2	TRBV5-1	.	.	CASSFGQTNPTGELFF	TGCGCCAGCAGCTTTGGGCAGACTAACCCCACCGGGGAGCTGTTTTTT
TRBJ2-3	TRBV7-9	.	.	CASSFWAGSTDTQYF	TGTGCCAGCAGCTTCTGGGCAGGGAGCACAGATACGCAGTATTTT
TRBJ2-3	TRBV19	.	.	CASSMTRGSYTDTQYF	TGTGCCAGTAGTATGACGCGGGGATCGTACACAGATACGCAGTATTTT
TRBJ2-2	TRBV11-3	.	TRBD2	CASSLRGENTGELFF	TGTGCCAGCAGCTTACGGGGGGAGAACACCGGGGAGCTGTTTTTT
TRBJ2-7	TRBV7-8	.	.	CASSLNANPGSWEQYF	TGTGCCAGCAGCTTAAACGCGAATCCAGGGTCTTGGGAGCAGTACTTC
TRBJ2-5	TRBV2	once	TRBD1	CASIGDSQETQYF	TGTGCCAGCATCGGGGACAGCCAAGAGACCCAGTACTTC
TRBJ1-1	TRBV28	.	TRBD1	CASSLGQGVGMNTEAFF	TGTGCCAGCAGTTTGGGACAGGGGGTGGGCATGAACACTGAAGCTTTCTTT
TRBJ1-6	TRBV5-5	.	.	CASSPPTPVLSSYNSPLHF	TGTGCCAGCAGCCCGCCAACCCCGGTGTTGAGCTCCTATAATTCACCCCTCCACTTT
TRBJ1-5	TRBV5-1	.	.	CASSWGPGAGNQPQHF	TGCGCCAGCAGCTGGGGCCCAGGGGCTGGCAATCAGCCCCAGCATTTT
TRBJ2-1	TRBV30	.	.	CAWSYGSSYNEQFF	TGTGCCTGGAGTTACGGGAGCTCCTACAATGAGCAGTTCTTC
TRBJ2-7	TRBV30	.	.	CAWSCASPAYEQYF	TGTGCCTGGAGTTGTGCGAGTCCTGCCTACGAGCAGTACTTC
TRBJ1-6	TRBV10-1	.	.	CASSASDRNSPLHF	TGCGCCAGCAGTGCGTCGGACAGAAATTCACCCCTCCACTTT
TRBJ1-3	TRBV11-2	.	TRBD1	CASSSPQGAGNTIYF	TGTGCCAGCAGCTCCCCGCAGGGGGCCGGAAACACCATATATTTT
TRBJ2-7	TRBV28	.	TRBD2	CASSYGLAGGREQYF	TGTGCCAGCAGTTACGGACTAGCGGGAGGGAGGGAGCAGTACTTC
TRBJ2-1	TRBV2	.	TRBD2	CASRKGLATDEQFF	TGTGCCAGCAGGAAGGGACTAGCGACGGATGAGCAGTTCTTC
TRBJ1-1	TRBV28	.	TRBD1	CASRYRGTTEAFF	TGTGCCAGCAGATACAGGGGGACCACTGAAGCTTTCTTT